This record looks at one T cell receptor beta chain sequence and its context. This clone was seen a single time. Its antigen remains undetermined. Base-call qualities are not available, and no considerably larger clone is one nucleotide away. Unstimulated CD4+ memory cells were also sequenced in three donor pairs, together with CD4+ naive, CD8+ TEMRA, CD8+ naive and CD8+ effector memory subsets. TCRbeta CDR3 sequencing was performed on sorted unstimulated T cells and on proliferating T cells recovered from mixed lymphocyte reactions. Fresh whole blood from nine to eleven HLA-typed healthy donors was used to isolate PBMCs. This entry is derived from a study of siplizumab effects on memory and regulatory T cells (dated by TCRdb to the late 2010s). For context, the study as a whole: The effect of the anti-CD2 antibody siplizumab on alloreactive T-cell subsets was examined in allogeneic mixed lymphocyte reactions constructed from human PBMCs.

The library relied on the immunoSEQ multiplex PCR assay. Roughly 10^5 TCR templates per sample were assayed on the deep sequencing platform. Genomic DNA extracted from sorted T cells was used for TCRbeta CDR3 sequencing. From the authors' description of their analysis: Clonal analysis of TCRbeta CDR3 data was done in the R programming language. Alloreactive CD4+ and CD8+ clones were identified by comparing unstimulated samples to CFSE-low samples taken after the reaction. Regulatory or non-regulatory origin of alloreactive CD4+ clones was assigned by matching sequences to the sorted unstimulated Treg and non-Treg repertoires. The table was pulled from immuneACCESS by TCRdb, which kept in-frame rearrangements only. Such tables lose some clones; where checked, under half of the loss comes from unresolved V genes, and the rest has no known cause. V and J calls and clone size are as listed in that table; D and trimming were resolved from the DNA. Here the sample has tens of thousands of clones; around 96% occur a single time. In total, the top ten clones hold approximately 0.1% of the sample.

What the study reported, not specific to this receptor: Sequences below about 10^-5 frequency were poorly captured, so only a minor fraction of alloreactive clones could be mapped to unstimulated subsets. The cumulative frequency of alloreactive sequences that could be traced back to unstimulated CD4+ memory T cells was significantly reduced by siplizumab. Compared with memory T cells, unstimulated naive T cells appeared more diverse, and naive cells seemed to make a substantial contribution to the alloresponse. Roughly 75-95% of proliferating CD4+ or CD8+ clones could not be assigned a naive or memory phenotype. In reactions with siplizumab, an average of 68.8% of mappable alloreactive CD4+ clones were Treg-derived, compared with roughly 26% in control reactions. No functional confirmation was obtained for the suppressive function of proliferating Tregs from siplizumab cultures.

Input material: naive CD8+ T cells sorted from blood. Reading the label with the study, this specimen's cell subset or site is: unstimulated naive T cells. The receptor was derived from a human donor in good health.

CDR3 reads: CASGLTYRGGDTQYF. The DNA sequence reads TGTGCTAGTGGTTTGACCTACAGGGGAGGAGATACGCAGTATTTT. Recombination connected TRBV12-5 to TRBJ2-3; TRBD1 could be the D gene, as 7 bases match. The CDR3 spans 15 residues, from the cysteine through the phenylalanine. The read is trimmed to its CDR3 DNA, 45 bases read in frame from base 1. Trimming at the junction amounts to 2 bases on V and 5 bases on J, and the germline ends lie 14 bases apart. The CDR1 and CDR2 encoded by the germline V gene are LGHNT and FRNRAP.